The clone carrying this TCR beta chain appeared many times. Its target is unknown. This record comes from a study of T cells after yellow fever vaccination. For TCR, cDNA came from 5'RACE template switching, which added a universal primer site and UMIs. TCRdb re-called the 5' RACE reads with MiXCR, one entry per CDR3 protein. The data contain some 320,000 distinct CDR3 sequences, around 4.3% of them singletons. Study conclusions and caveats: Among all clonotypes, a small share was observed in both CD4 and CD8 compartments. Booster samples showed a return of most primary-vaccination clones (roughly 95% CD4, over 70% CD8). When the response was secondary, it was weaker but reached its peak faster, day 5 versus 15.

The CDR3 covers 15 residues. CDR1 and CDR2 from the germline V gene are SGHTA and FQGNSA. Trimming took 3 bases from V and 5 from J; bases not matched to a gene: 7. The sample consisted of PBMCs, taken 15 days after the yellow fever booster vaccination. The chain links TRBV7-2 to TRBJ1-1, with 9 nucleotides matching TRBD1. The TCR originated in a man between 18 and 35 years old who received the YFV17D yellow fever vaccine. The CDR3 loop reads CASSFDGQGRTEAFF. CDR3 DNA: TGTGCCAGCAGCTTCGATGGACAGGGGCGGACTGAAGCTTTCTTT.